The rows below give T cell receptor beta chains drawn from one sample of a study of beta chain features in type 1 diabetes. Profiled with immunoSEQ multiplex PCR; TCRdb holds only in-frame clones, not every one. This table holds 200,000 to 250,000 clones, less than 35% found once. Sequencing was performed on central memory CD4+ T cells from blood. Receptors originate from a man in his thirties or forties in good health. CDR3s include the opening cysteine and the closing phenylalanine or tryptophan. The D gene is left open where the match is weak. A row's size may be missing; if present it is once, few, many or a size class.

J | V | size | D | DNA | CDR3
TRBJ2-3 | TRBV7-2 | many | NA | TGTGCCAGCAGCTCACTTAGGGATACGCAGTATTTT | CASSSLRDTQYF
TRBJ2-7 | TRBV29-1 | NA | NA | TGCAGCGTTGGATGGGACGGTTCCTACGAGCAGTACTTC | CSVGWDGSYEQYF
TRBJ2-5 | TRBV29-1 | NA | NA | TGCAGCGTTGGTTTCGGCAGGGACCAAGAGACCCAGTACTTC | CSVGFGRDQETQYF
TRBJ2-1 | TRBV7-2 | many | TRBD2 | TGTGCCAGCAGCGAGGCGGGGGGCGCATACAATGAGCAGTTCTTC | CASSEAGGAYNEQFF
TRBJ2-7 | TRBV30 | few | TRBD1 | TGTGCCTTAGACAGGGGAGTAGAGAACGAGCAGTACTTC | CALDRGVENEQYF
TRBJ1-5 | TRBV7-2 | NA | NA | TGTGCCAGCAGCTTAGGTGCCATTAGTGGTCAGCCCCAGCATTTT | CASSLGAISGQPQHF
TRBJ2-2 | TRBV28 | NA | NA | TGTGCCAGCAGAAAGCCCGGGGAGCTGTTTTTT | CASRKPGELFF
TRBJ2-7 | TRBV18 | few | NA | TGTGCCAGCTCACGGGCAGACCCCCTCGAGCAGTACTTC | CASSRADPLEQYF
TRBJ2-3 | TRBV7-2 | few | NA | TGTGCCAGCAGCCCAAGAGACTATACGCAGTATTTT | CASSPRDYTQYF
TRBJ1-6 | TRBV28 | NA | NA | TGTGCCAGCAGAGGGAGTATCCCCAATTCACCCCTCCACTTT | CASRGSIPNSPLHF
TRBJ2-3 | TRBV18 | few | TRBD1 | TGTGCCAGCTCACCGTCCGGGACAGCCCCAGATACGCAGTATTTT | CASSPSGTAPDTQYF
TRBJ2-7 | TRBV29-1 | few | NA | TGCAGCGTTGGCAGGGATCACGAGCAGTACTTC | CSVGRDHEQYF
TRBJ2-1 | TRBV7-8 | NA | NA | TGTGCCAGCAACAACCGGGACCGCCAAAGAGAGCAGTTCTTC | CASNNRDRQREQFF
TRBJ2-1 | TRBV28 | NA | TRBD1 | TGTGCCAGCAGCATAACAGGGGGCACCTACAATGAGCAGTTCTTC | CASSITGGTYNEQFF
TRBJ1-5 | TRBV30 | NA | NA | TGTGCCTGGAGTGTGTCTTATAGCAATCAGCCCCAGCATTTT | CAWSVSYSNQPQHF
TRBJ2-3 | TRBV29-1 | NA | TRBD2 | TGCAGCGTTGATGAAGTGGGAGGGGGCACAGATACGCAGTATTTT | CSVDEVGGGTDTQYF